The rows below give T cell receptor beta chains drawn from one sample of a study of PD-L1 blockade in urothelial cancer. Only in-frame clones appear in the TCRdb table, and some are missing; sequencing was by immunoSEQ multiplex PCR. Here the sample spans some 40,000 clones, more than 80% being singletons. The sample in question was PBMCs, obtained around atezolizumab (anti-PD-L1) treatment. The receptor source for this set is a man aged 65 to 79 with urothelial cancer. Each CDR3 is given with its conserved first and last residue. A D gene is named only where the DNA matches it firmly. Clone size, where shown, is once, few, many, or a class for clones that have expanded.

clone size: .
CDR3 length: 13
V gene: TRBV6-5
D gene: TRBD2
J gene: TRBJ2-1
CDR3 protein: CASRPLAGEKQFF
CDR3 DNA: TGTGCCAGCCGACCACTAGCGGGCGAAAAGCAGTTCTTC

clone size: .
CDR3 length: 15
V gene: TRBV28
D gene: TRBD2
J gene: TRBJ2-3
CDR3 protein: CASSLGGLATDTQYF
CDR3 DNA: TGTGCCAGCAGTTTGGGAGGACTAGCGACAGATACGCAGTATTTT

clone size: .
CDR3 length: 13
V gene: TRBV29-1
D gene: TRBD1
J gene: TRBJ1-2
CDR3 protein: CSVPGQGASGYTF
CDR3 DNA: TGCAGCGTGCCGGGACAGGGGGCAAGTGGCTACACCTTC

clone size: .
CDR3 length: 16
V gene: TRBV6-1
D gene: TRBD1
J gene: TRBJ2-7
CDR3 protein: CASSEALGQGTYEQYF
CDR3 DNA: TGTGCCAGCAGTGAAGCGTTAGGACAGGGAACCTACGAGCAGTACTTC

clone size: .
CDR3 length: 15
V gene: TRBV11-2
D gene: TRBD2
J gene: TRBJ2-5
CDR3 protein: CASSLVLAGAETQYF
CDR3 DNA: TGTGCCAGCAGCTTAGTGCTAGCGGGAGCAGAGACCCAGTACTTC

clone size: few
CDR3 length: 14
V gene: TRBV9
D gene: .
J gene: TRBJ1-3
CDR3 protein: CASSVGEGRNTIYF
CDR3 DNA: TGTGCCAGCAGCGTAGGGGAGGGAAGGAACACCATATATTTT

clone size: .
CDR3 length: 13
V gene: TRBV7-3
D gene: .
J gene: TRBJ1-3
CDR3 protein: CASSKEPGNTIYF
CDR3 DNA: TGTGCCAGCAGCAAGGAGCCGGGAAACACCATATATTTT

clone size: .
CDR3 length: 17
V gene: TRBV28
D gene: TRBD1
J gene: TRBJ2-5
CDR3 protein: CASSLGTGGSRGETQYF
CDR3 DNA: TGTGCCAGCAGTCTCGGGACAGGGGGCAGTCGAGGAGAGACCCAGTACTTC

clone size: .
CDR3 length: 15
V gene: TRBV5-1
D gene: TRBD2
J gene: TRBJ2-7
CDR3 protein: CASSSGLAQYYEQYF
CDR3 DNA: TGCGCCAGCAGCTCGGGACTAGCGCAATACTACGAGCAGTACTTC

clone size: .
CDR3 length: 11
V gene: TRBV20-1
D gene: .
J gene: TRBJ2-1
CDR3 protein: CSAPVYNEQFF
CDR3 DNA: TGCAGTGCTCCGGTATACAATGAGCAGTTCTTC

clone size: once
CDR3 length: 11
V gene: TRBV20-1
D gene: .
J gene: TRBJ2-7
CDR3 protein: CSARIPLEQYF
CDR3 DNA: TGCAGTGCTAGAATCCCCCTTGAGCAGTACTTC

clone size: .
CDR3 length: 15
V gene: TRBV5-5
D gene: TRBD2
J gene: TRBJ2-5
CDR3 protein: CASSLEGLAGETQYF
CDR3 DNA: TGTGCCAGCAGCTTGGAGGGACTAGCTGGAGAGACCCAGTACTTC

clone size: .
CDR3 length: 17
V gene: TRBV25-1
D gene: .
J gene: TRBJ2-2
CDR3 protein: CASSGLSGHRNTGELFF
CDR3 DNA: TGTGCCAGCAGTGGGCTGTCGGGACATCGGAACACCGGGGAGCTGTTTTTT

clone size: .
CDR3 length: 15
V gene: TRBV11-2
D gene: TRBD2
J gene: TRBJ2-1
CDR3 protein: CASSLDPSGSGEQFF
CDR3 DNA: TGTGCCAGCAGCTTAGATCCTAGCGGAAGCGGTGAGCAGTTCTTC

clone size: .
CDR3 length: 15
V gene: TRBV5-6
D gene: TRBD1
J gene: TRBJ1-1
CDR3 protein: CASTSGQVLSDRAFF
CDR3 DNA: TGTGCCAGCACCTCCGGACAGGTATTAAGTGATAGAGCTTTCTTT

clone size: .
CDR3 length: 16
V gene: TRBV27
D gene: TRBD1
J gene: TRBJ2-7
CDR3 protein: CASSPRAGGSSYEQYF
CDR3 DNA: TGTGCCAGCAGTCCAAGGGCAGGGGGAAGCTCCTACGAGCAGTACTTC

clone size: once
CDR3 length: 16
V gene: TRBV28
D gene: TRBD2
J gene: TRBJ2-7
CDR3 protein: CASSLGLAGGTYEQYF
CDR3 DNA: TGTGCCAGCAGTTTGGGACTAGCGGGAGGGACCTACGAGCAGTACTTC

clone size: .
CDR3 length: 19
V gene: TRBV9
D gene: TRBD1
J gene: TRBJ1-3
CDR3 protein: CASSSRDLRTGKSGNTIYF
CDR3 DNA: TGTGCCAGCAGCTCCCGAGACTTACGGACAGGGAAGTCTGGAAACACCATATATTTT

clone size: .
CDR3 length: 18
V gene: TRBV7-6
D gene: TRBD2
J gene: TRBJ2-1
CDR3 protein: CASSLRGSSGSSYNEQFF
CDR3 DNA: TGTGCCAGCAGCTTAAGGGGGTCTAGCGGGAGCTCCTACAATGAGCAGTTCTTC

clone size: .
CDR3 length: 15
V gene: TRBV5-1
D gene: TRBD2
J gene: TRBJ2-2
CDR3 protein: CASSILAGDTGELFF
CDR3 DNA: TGCGCCAGCAGCATCCTAGCGGGAGATACCGGGGAGCTGTTTTTT

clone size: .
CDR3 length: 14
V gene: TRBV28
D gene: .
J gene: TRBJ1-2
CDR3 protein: CASSFRGSIYGYTF
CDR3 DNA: TGTGCCAGCAGTTTCAGGGGATCGATCTATGGCTACACCTTC

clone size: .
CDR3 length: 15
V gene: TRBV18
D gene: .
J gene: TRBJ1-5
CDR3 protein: CASSPSSVRNQPQHF
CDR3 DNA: TGTGCCAGCTCACCATCCTCAGTCAGAAATCAGCCCCAGCATTTT

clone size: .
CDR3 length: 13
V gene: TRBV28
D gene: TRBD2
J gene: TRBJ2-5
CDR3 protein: CASSLGLEKTQYF
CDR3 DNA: TGTGCCAGCAGTTTGGGACTAGAGAAGACCCAGTACTTC

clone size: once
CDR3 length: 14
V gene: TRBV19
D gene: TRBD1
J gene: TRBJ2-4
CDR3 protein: CASSPGQGLVIQYF
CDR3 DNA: TGTGCCAGTAGTCCAGGACAGGGGTTGGTCATTCAGTACTTC

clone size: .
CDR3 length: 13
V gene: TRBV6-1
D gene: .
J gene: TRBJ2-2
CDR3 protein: CASSEQGPGELFF
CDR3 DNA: TGTGCCAGCAGTGAACAGGGCCCCGGGGAGCTGTTTTTT

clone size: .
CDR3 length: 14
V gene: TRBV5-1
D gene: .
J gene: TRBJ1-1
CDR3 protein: CASSPQGGNTEAFF
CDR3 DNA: TGCGCCAGCAGCCCACAGGGTGGGAACACTGAAGCTTTCTTT

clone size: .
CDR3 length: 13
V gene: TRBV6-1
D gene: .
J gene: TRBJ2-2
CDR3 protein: CASSETRTGELFF
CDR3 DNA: TGTGCCAGCAGCGAAACTAGGACCGGGGAGCTGTTTTTT

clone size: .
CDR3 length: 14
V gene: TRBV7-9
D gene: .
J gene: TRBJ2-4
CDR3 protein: CASSLGGAGDIQYF
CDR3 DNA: TGTGCCAGCAGCTTGGGGGGCGCGGGGGACATTCAGTACTTC

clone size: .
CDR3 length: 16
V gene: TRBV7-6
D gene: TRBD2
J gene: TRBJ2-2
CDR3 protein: CASSLLAGGPTGELFF
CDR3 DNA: TGTGCCAGCAGCTTACTAGCGGGAGGGCCCACCGGGGAGCTGTTTTTT

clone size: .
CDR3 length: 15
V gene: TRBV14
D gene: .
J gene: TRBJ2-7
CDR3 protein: CASSQGHGGTYEQYF
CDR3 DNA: TGTGCCAGCAGCCAAGGGCACGGCGGTACCTACGAGCAGTACTTC

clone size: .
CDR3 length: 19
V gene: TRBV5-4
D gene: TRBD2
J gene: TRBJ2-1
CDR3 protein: CASSLPGLAAPRSYNEQFF
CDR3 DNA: TGTGCCAGCAGCTTGCCGGGACTAGCGGCCCCCCGCTCCTACAATGAGCAGTTCTTC

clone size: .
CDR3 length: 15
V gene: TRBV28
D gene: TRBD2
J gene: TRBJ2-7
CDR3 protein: CASSLSGLAGYEQYF
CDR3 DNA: TGTGCCAGCAGTTTATCTGGACTAGCGGGTTACGAGCAGTACTTC

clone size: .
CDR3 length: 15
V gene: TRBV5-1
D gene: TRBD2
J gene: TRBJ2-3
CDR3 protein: CASSVREGSTDTQYF
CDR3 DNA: TGCGCCAGCAGCGTCAGGGAGGGGAGCACAGATACGCAGTATTTT

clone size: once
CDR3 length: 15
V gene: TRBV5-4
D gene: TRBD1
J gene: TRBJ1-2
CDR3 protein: CASSGGTGGSYGYTF
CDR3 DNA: TGTGCCAGCAGCGGCGGGACAGGGGGTAGCTATGGCTACACCTTC

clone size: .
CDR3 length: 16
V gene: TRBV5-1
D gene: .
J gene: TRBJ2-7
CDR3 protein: CASSLSLSGPFYEQYF
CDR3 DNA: TGCGCCAGCAGCTTGAGTCTGAGCGGGCCGTTCTACGAGCAGTACTTC

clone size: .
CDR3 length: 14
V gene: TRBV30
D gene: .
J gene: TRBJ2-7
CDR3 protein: CAWSVSREGYEQYF
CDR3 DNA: TGTGCCTGGAGTGTAAGTCGAGAGGGCTACGAGCAGTACTTC

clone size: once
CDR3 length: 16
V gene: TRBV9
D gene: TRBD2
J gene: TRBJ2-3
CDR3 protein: CASGVALGLASDTQYF
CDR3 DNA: TGTGCCAGCGGCGTAGCATTGGGACTAGCATCGGATACGCAGTATTTT

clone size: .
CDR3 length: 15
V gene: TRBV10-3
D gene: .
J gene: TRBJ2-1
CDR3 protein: CASRDFLGSYNEQFF
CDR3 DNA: TGTGCCTCACGGGACTTCCTCGGGTCCTACAATGAGCAGTTCTTC

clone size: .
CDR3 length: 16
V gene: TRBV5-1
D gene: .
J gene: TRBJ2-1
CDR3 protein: CASSRETGRNYNEQFF
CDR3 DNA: TGCGCCAGCAGCAGGGAAACAGGGCGTAATTACAATGAGCAGTTCTTC

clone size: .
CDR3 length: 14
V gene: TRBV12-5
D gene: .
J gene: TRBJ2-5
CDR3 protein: CASGSGLFQETQYF
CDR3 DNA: TGTGCTAGTGGTTCAGGACTCTTCCAAGAGACCCAGTACTTC

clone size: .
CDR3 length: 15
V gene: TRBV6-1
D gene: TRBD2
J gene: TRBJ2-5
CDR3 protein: CASTQRAPSGETQYF
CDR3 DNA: TGTGCCAGCACTCAAAGGGCGCCTAGCGGAGAGACCCAGTACTTC

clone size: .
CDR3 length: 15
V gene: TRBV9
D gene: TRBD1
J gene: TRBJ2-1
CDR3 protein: CASSGLTGGHNEQFF
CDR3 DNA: TGTGCCAGCAGCGGATTGACAGGGGGCCACAATGAGCAGTTCTTC